The source of this T cell receptor (beta chain) is a study of T-cell reconstitution after alpha-beta-depleted transplantation in children. The study's findings and limits: Several hundred expanded graft clones reportedly supplied alpha-beta T cells about two months after transplant. T-cell counts and diversity at one year following transplant were attributed mainly to newly produced T cells. Some patients showed high day-60 TCRbeta diversity, which derived from surviving recipient T cells and thymic progenitors.

Construction of the TCRbeta library involved unique molecular identifiers. TCRdb re-called the PCR reads with MiXCR, one entry per CDR3 protein. The sample includes more than 400,000 distinct CDR3 sequences, 10% to 12% of them seen just once. Germline values: CDR1 KGHDR, CDR2 SFDVKD. J gave up 0 bases and V 5 bases, and 7 bases lay outside the gene matches. There are 17 residues in the CDR3. There are a few counts of this clonotype. What it recognizes is unknown. Material: PBMCs, mostly from graft donor cells, obtained 180 days after TCRalphabeta/CD19-depleted stem cell transplant. V gene TRBV24-1 combines with J gene TRBJ2-3; 10 bases map to TRBD2. The sequence derives from a female patient between 2 and 15 years old who had a stem cell transplant for aplastic anemia, so the T cells may come from the graft donor. CDR3 in DNA: TGTGCCACCAGTGGTCTAGCGGGAGTCGGTAGCACAGATACGCAGTATTTT. As protein: CATSGLAGVGSTDTQYF.